The T cell receptor beta chain under discussion was sequenced for a study of T cells in Graves' hyperthyroidism and ophthalmopathy. Among ophthalmopathy patients, the Clinical Activity Score reached at least 3, the NOSPECS grade reached at least 4, and duration remained under 3 months. Germline lookup yields CDR1 MNHNS and CDR2 SASEGT. The V segment lost 10 bases and the J segment 0 bases; nucleotides outside the gene matches: 6. CDR3 length: 14 residues. Template material for amplifying TCR beta CDR3 regions consisted of RNA transcripts. Initially, a first-round RT-PCR of the TCR CDR3 employed the HTBI primer set. TCRdb re-called the multiplex PCR reads through MiXCR, storing one row per CDR3 protein. In the table there are hundreds of thousands of distinct CDR3 sequences, roughly 14% of which are singletons.

This TCR came from a man aged 18 to 29 with Graves' ophthalmopathy. The chain combines TRBV6-1 with TRBJ2-4, with 7 bases matching TRBD1. The sample taken for sequencing was blood. CDR3 region: CAIGTALAKNIQYF. The CDR3 bases are TGTGCCATCGGGACAGCTTTAGCCAAAAACATTCAGTACTTC.